The clone carrying this T cell receptor beta chain was seen more than once but under ten times. The antigen remains undetermined. These data originate in a study of CD8 T cells in ankylosing spondylitis. From the 5' RACE reads, TCRdb called clonotypes with MiXCR, one entry per CDR3 protein. The sample consists of around 770,000 distinct CDR3 sequences, around 20% of them appearing once. Study-wide results and limits: Disease-linked clones proved CD8+ and comparatively uncommon in peripheral blood. Blood of patients with ankylosing spondylitis appeared to be characterized by a TCR beta motif of several highly homologous variants.

Sequencing was carried out using blood, either unsorted or a sorted T cell fraction (not recorded which). The TCR comes from a male donor with ankylosing spondylitis.

The CDR3 nucleotides read TGTGCCAGCAGTGAAAGTAGGCCGGGACAGGGAGGGACTGAAGCTTTCTTT. Amino acid sequence: CASSESRPGQGGTEAFF. The chain has TRBV2 and TRBJ1-1; 9 nucleotides match TRBD1. V lost 2 bases, J lost 5 bases, and 12 bases stayed unmatched. CDR1 SNHLY and CDR2 FYNNEI come from the germline V gene. This CDR3 has 17 amino acids.